Following are 13 T cell receptor beta chains from one sample sequenced in a study of OX40 agonist ivuxolimab in advanced cancers. Clones were read by immunoSEQ multiplex PCR, and TCRdb kept only the in-frame ones, dropping some. Of 70,000 to 100,000 clones in the sample, approximately 84% are singletons; the top ten hold about 1.9%. The sample in question was CD4+ or CD8+ T cells sorted from blood, obtained in a trial of the OX40 agonist ivuxolimab. These receptors were obtained from an adult with an advanced solid tumor such as melanoma, head and neck, liver or kidney cancer.

In its sample, this clone was seen once. The chain carries TRBV4-1 and TRBJ2-6, with 10 bases aligning to TRBD1. The germline gives CDR1 MGHRA, CDR2 YSYEKL. The CDR3 covers 19 residues. The ends lost 0 bases at V and 0 bases at J; junction bases unmatched: 5. In DNA form, the CDR3 reads TGCGCCAGCAGCCAAGAAGGGACAGGGGCTTCCTCTGGGGCCAACGTCCTGACTTTC. This sequence encodes CASSQEGTGASSGANVLTF.

This clone has just a few counts. The V gene is TRBV27, the J gene TRBJ2-7; unclear D gene. Germline V gene lookup returns CDR1 MNHEY and CDR2 SMNVEV (reference sequence). The CDR3 totals 10 residues. The ends were cut back, 6 bases at V and 6 bases at J, with 6 bases in the middle. CDR3 in DNA: TGTGCCAGCAGGGGCCCCGAGCAGTACTTC. Translating it yields CASRGPEQYF.

The chain carries TRBV30 and TRBJ1-2, with TRBD1 matching over 7 bases. Per germline, CDR1 GTSNPN and CDR2 SVGIG (reference sequence). The CDR3 covers 11 residues. The V and J ends lost 7 bases and 4 bases, in that order; junction bases with no gene match: 3. CDR3 bases: TGTGCCTACAGGGGAGGCTATGGCTACACCTTC. Translated: CAYRGGYGYTF.

The chain recombines TRBV4-2 with TRBJ2-1; D gene ambiguous. Germline V gene data show CDR1 as LGHNA and CDR2 as YNFKEQ. This CDR3 contains 12 residues. V was cut by 1 base and J by 9 bases, with 7 bases left in between. The CDR3 DNA reads as TGTGCCAGCAGCCAAGTCGAGAGTGAGCAGTTCTTC. This codes for CASSQVESEQFF.

This clone was detected a few times. The chain combines TRBV20-1 with TRBJ1-1, with D possibly matching TRBD1 (6 bases). The CDR3 sequence is 11 residues long. With 3 bases removed from V and 4 bases from J, the gap between germline ends came to 6 bases. Looked up from germline, CDR1 is DFQATT and CDR2 is SNEGSKA (reference sequence). As DNA, the CDR3 is TGCAGTGCTAGGGGGGCCACTGAAGCTTTCTTT. This gives the protein CSARGATEAFF.

The chain links TRBV28 to TRBJ1-2; tentative D call: TRBD1 (6 bases). Germline assignment: CDR1 MDHEN and CDR2 SYDVKM. The CDR3 totals 14 residues. Trimming pared 6 bases from V and 2 bases from J, leaving 13 bases between. The CDR3 sequence: CASRTGQLNYGYTF. DNA for the CDR3: TGTGCCAGCAGGACCGGACAGCTAAACTATGGCTACACCTTC.

This sequence joins TRBV2 and TRBJ1-4; 7 bases are a match to TRBD1. In germline, CDR1 is SNHLY, CDR2 FYNNEI. This CDR3 comprises 14 residues. The junction had 5 bases not matched to a gene; V was cut back by 5 bases and J by 5 bases. CDR3 region: CASSRQGENEKLFF. The CDR3 bases are TGTGCCAGCAGTAGACAGGGAGAAAATGAAAAACTGTTTTTT.

V and J are TRBV5-4 and TRBJ2-2, with 9 bases lining up with TRBD1. The CDR3 is made up of 16 amino acids. The V gene end was trimmed by 4 bases and the J gene end by 1 base; junction bases not matched to a gene: 5. CDR1 and CDR2 from the germline V gene are SGHNT and YYREEE (reference sequence). The CDR3 sequence: CASSAWTGVNTGELFF. Here the CDR3 DNA reads TGTGCCAGCAGCGCTTGGACAGGGGTGAACACCGGGGAGCTGTTTTTT.

The rearrangement uses TRBV2 and TRBJ2-5; 9 bases match TRBD1. Germline CDR1 reads SNHLY; CDR2 reads FYNNEI. Unmatched junction bases numbered 8, after V lost 4 bases and J lost 5 bases. This CDR3 has 15 residues. The CDR3 DNA is TGTGCCAGCAGTGTGGAGGGACAGGGAATGGAGACCCAGTACTTC. It encodes CASSVEGQGMETQYF.

This clone was seen just once. The chain combines TRBV5-5 with TRBJ1-1; no reliable D call. V was pared by 3 bases and J by 0 bases, with 9 bases between. This CDR3 is 14 amino acids long. In germline, CDR1 is SGHKS, CDR2 YYEKEE (reference sequence). The CDR3 DNA reads as TGTGCCAGCAGCTCTCTAGCCCTGAACACTGAAGCTTTCTTT. It translates to CASSSLALNTEAFF.

The chain couples TRBV25-1 to TRBJ1-4; D may be TRBD1 (6 bases). The CDR3 is 14 amino acids. V shed 2 bases and J shed 7 bases, with 11 bases lying between them. CDR1 MGHDK and CDR2 SYGVNS come from the germline V gene. The CDR3, as DNA: TGTGCCAGCAGTGAAGGGGGCGCAGGTGAAAAACTGTTTTTT. Protein sequence: CASSEGGAGEKLFF.

This chain connects TRBV4-1 to TRBJ2-5; D may correspond to TRBD1 or TRBD2 (7 bases each). Germline V gene data show CDR1 as MGHRA and CDR2 as YSYEKL. This CDR3 region has 16 residues. Trimming pared 5 bases from V and 4 bases from J, leaving 20 bases between. In DNA, the CDR3 is TGCGCCAGCAGCATAAGGGGGCGGGAGTGGGGAGAGACCCAGTACTTC. It is translated as CASSIRGREWGETQYF.

In this sample, this clone turned up a few times. This chain links TRBV6-1 with TRBJ2-5; tentatively, D is TRBD1 (5 bases). Germline V gene lookup returns CDR1 MNHNS and CDR2 SASEGT. The CDR3 consists of 14 residues. Trimming took off 5 bases at V and 1 base at J, with 11 bases between the two ends. CDR3 sequence (DNA): TGTGCCAGCAGTCAGGGCTACCCCCAAGAGACCCAGTACTTC. Protein product: CASSQGYPQETQYF.